This note documents a single T cell receptor beta chain sequence. The antigen is unknown. The sample comes from a study of cytomegalovirus exposure and HLA in healthy donors. Looking at the study overall: Earlier, 180 million or so T cells were analyzed, and fewer than 120 million unique TCR beta sequences were found among them.

PCR involved 60 Vbeta and 13 Jbeta primers. Libraries were prepared by immunoSEQ multiplex PCR; TCRdb keeps only in-frame clonotypes and omits some of them. The profile shows under 300,000 clones, around 66% of them singletons. Broader study findings: The study put around 180 TCR beta chains on its list as cytomegalovirus-associated. Researchers reported in a later analysis that a missense DCLRE1C variant was tied to TCR beta V- and J-gene trimming. A likely sequencing artifact accounted for one observed cluster of highly shared sequence variants.

Germline V gene lookup returns CDR1 WSHSY and CDR2 SAAADI. This CDR3 comprises 13 residues. V lost 7 bases, J lost 2 bases, and 9 bases lay in between. The chain links TRBV10-2 to TRBJ1-5; D remains ambiguous. The sequenced material came from PBMCs. This TCR was sampled from a female donor in good health and CMV-seronegative. The DNA for the CDR3 is TGCGCCAGCAAAGGAGGTGGCAATCAGCCCCAGCATTTT. Translating it yields CASKGGGNQPQHF.